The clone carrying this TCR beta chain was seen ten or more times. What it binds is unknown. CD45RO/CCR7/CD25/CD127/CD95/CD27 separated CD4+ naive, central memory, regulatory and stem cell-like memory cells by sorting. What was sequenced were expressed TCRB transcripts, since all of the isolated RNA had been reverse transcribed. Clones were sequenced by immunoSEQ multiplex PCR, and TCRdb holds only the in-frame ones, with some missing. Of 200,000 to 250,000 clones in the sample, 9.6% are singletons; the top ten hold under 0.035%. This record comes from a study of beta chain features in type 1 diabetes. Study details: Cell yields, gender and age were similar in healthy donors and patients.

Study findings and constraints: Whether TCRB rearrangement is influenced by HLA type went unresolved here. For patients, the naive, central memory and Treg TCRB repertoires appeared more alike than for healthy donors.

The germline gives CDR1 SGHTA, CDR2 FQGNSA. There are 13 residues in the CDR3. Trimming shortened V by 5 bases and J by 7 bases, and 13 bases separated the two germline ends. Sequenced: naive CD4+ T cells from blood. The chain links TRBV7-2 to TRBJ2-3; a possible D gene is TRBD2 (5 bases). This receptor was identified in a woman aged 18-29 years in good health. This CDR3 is CASSIVGGNTQYF. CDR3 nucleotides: TGTGCCAGCAGCATAGTCGGAGGAAATACGCAGTATTTT.